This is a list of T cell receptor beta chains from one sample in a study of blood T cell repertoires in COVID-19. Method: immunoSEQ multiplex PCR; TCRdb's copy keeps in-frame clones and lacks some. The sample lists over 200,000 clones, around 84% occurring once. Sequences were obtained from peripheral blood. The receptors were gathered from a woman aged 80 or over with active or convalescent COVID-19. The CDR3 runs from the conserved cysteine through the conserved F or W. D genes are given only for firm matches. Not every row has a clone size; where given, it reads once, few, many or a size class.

CDR3 DNA: TGTGCCAGCAGTAGAGGGACAGACTGGCGCAATCAGCCCCAGCATTTT
CDR3 protein: CASSRGTDWRNQPQHF
D gene: TRBD1
clone size: once
J gene: TRBJ1-5
V gene: TRBV28

CDR3 DNA: TGCGCCAGCAGCGGAACTAGCGGGGGGGCCAATACGCAGTATTTT
CDR3 protein: CASSGTSGGANTQYF
D gene: TRBD2
clone size: .
J gene: TRBJ2-3
V gene: TRBV5-1

CDR3 DNA: TGCGCCAGCAGCCAGGGTGGACAGGGGAGGGGAAACACCATATATTTT
CDR3 protein: CASSQGGQGRGNTIYF
D gene: TRBD1
clone size: .
J gene: TRBJ1-3
V gene: TRBV4-1

CDR3 DNA: TGTGCCAGCAGCTCGTCATTCGGGGGGAGCTCCTACAATGAGCAGTTCTTC
CDR3 protein: CASSSSFGGSSYNEQFF
D gene: TRBD2
clone size: .
J gene: TRBJ2-1
V gene: TRBV7-2

CDR3 DNA: TGTGCCAGCAGCTACACAGGGCACAATGAAAAACTGTTTTTT
CDR3 protein: CASSYTGHNEKLFF
D gene: .
clone size: .
J gene: TRBJ1-4
V gene: TRBV11-1

CDR3 DNA: TGTGCCAGCAAGCGCGGGAGCGAAAATTCACCCCTCCACTTT
CDR3 protein: CASKRGSENSPLHF
D gene: .
clone size: .
J gene: TRBJ1-6
V gene: TRBV6-5

CDR3 DNA: TGCGCCAGCAGCTTGGCCGGGGGACAGCCCTACGAGCAGTACTTC
CDR3 protein: CASSLAGGQPYEQYF
D gene: .
clone size: .
J gene: TRBJ2-7
V gene: TRBV5-1

CDR3 DNA: TGTGCCAGCAGCCCCGGGGAGGGGTTTTTGTACGAGCAGTACTTC
CDR3 protein: CASSPGEGFLYEQYF
D gene: TRBD2
clone size: .
J gene: TRBJ2-7
V gene: TRBV7-6

CDR3 DNA: TGTGCCAGCAGTGACAACAGGGGGCGCGAGCAGTACTTC
CDR3 protein: CASSDNRGREQYF
D gene: TRBD1
clone size: .
J gene: TRBJ2-7
V gene: TRBV6-1

CDR3 DNA: TGTGCCAGCAGTGGCCCTCCCGGGACTAGCGGGAGACAAGAGACCCAGTACTTC
CDR3 protein: CASSGPPGTSGRQETQYF
D gene: TRBD2
clone size: .
J gene: TRBJ2-5
V gene: TRBV6-1

CDR3 DNA: TGCGCCAGCAGCACGGGACAGGGCGACTACACCTTC
CDR3 protein: CASSTGQGDYTF
D gene: TRBD1
clone size: .
J gene: TRBJ1-2
V gene: TRBV5-1

CDR3 DNA: TGTGCCAGCAGAGAGAGACTAGCGGGCTACGAGCAGTACTTC
CDR3 protein: CASRERLAGYEQYF
D gene: TRBD2
clone size: .
J gene: TRBJ2-7
V gene: TRBV6-5

CDR3 DNA: TGTGCCAGCAGTTACACACAGGGATACGAGCAGTACTTC
CDR3 protein: CASSYTQGYEQYF
D gene: .
clone size: .
J gene: TRBJ2-7
V gene: TRBV6-5

CDR3 DNA: TGCGCCAGCAGAGGACAGGGAGGGGAAAAACTGTTTTTT
CDR3 protein: CASRGQGGEKLFF
D gene: TRBD1
clone size: .
J gene: TRBJ1-4
V gene: TRBV5-1

CDR3 DNA: TGTGCCAGCAGGGGGACAGGGTTAGCCTATGGCTACACCTTC
CDR3 protein: CASRGTGLAYGYTF
D gene: TRBD1
clone size: .
J gene: TRBJ1-2
V gene: TRBV6-5

CDR3 DNA: TGTGCCAGCAGCCCTGGCGGGGGGACCAATCAGCCCCAGCATTTT
CDR3 protein: CASSPGGGTNQPQHF
D gene: .
clone size: .
J gene: TRBJ1-5
V gene: TRBV7-9

CDR3 DNA: TGCGCCAGCAGCTTGGCCCTAGCGGGAGGCAATGAGCAGTTCTTC
CDR3 protein: CASSLALAGGNEQFF
D gene: TRBD2
clone size: .
J gene: TRBJ2-1
V gene: TRBV5-1

CDR3 DNA: TGTGCCAGTAGTACCCGCCGGGACAGGGGCGGTGGAAACACCATATATTTT
CDR3 protein: CASSTRRDRGGGNTIYF
D gene: TRBD1
clone size: .
J gene: TRBJ1-3
V gene: TRBV19

CDR3 DNA: TGTGCCACCAGCAGAGATCTCTTGGAAAAACTGTTTTTT
CDR3 protein: CATSRDLLEKLFF
D gene: .
clone size: .
J gene: TRBJ1-4
V gene: TRBV15

CDR3 DNA: TGTGCCAGCAGTTACTCCTTTAACTATGGCTACACCTTC
CDR3 protein: CASSYSFNYGYTF
D gene: .
clone size: .
J gene: TRBJ1-2
V gene: TRBV6-5

CDR3 DNA: TGTGCCAGACGACAGGACACTGAAGCTTTCTTT
CDR3 protein: CARRQDTEAFF
D gene: .
clone size: .
J gene: TRBJ1-1
V gene: TRBV19

CDR3 DNA: TGTGCCAGCAGCTCAACAGGGAGCTCCTACGAGCAGTACTTC
CDR3 protein: CASSSTGSSYEQYF
D gene: .
clone size: .
J gene: TRBJ2-7
V gene: TRBV7-9

CDR3 DNA: TGCGCCAGCAGCCAGGCTCTAGCGGGGGACTACAATGAGCAGTTCTTC
CDR3 protein: CASSQALAGDYNEQFF
D gene: TRBD2
clone size: once
J gene: TRBJ2-1
V gene: TRBV4-1

CDR3 DNA: TGTGCCAGCAGCCAGGGCCTAGGAGGGCAAGAGACCCAGTACTTC
CDR3 protein: CASSQGLGGQETQYF
D gene: .
clone size: .
J gene: TRBJ2-5
V gene: TRBV4-2

CDR3 DNA: TGTGCCAGCAGCCAAGCAGACAGGGGGTCCTACGAGCAGTACTTC
CDR3 protein: CASSQADRGSYEQYF
D gene: TRBD1
clone size: .
J gene: TRBJ2-7
V gene: TRBV4-2

CDR3 DNA: TGTGCCAGTAGTCGACTAGCGGGAGGATTTCGTGAGCAGTTCTTC
CDR3 protein: CASSRLAGGFREQFF
D gene: TRBD2
clone size: .
J gene: TRBJ2-1
V gene: TRBV19

CDR3 DNA: TGTGCCAGCAGTTTATTACGGGGGTTCCAGCCCCAGCATTTT
CDR3 protein: CASSLLRGFQPQHF
D gene: .
clone size: .
J gene: TRBJ1-5
V gene: TRBV27

CDR3 DNA: TGTGCCAGCAGCTCTTGGACAGGGGGAAACACCATATATTTT
CDR3 protein: CASSSWTGGNTIYF
D gene: TRBD1
clone size: .
J gene: TRBJ1-3
V gene: TRBV13

CDR3 DNA: TGTGCCAGCAGTTACCCCTTAGGAGGGGCAGATACGCAGTATTTT
CDR3 protein: CASSYPLGGADTQYF
D gene: .
clone size: .
J gene: TRBJ2-3
V gene: TRBV6-5

CDR3 DNA: TGTGCCAGCAGCACCGGGACAGGGTATTACGAGCAGTACTTC
CDR3 protein: CASSTGTGYYEQYF
D gene: TRBD1
clone size: .
J gene: TRBJ2-7
V gene: TRBV5-5